This record looks at one T cell receptor (beta chain) sequence and its context. TCRdb reprocessed the 5' RACE reads, keeping one entry per CDR3 protein, no DNA. The record lists 300,000 to 500,000 distinct CDR3 sequences, of which the ten most abundant hold roughly 10%. This entry is derived from a study of T cells expressing NK-cell markers. Study as a whole: It was from sorted CD3+CD56+NKG2C+, CD3+CD56+NKG2C- and CD3+CD56-NKG2C+ T cells that TCR beta repertoires came. One of the eight sequenced donors was seronegative, whereas the other seven were HCMV-seropositive.

The CDR3 covers 15 residues. Germline V CDR1 and CDR2: MNHEY, SMNVEV (reference sequence). The chain carries TRBV27 and TRBJ2-3; there is no DNA to check the TCRdb D call of TRBD1. This receptor was taken from a woman aged 45-65 years in good health. The sequenced material came from blood T cells: a sorted CD56 or NKG2C T cell subset, CD4+ or CD8+ T cells, or bulk PBMC T cells (not recorded which). CDR3 amino acids: CASSWTGPTRDTQYF.